This T cell receptor (beta chain) was found in a study of early T cells in non-severe SARS-CoV-2 infection. Broader study findings: Database matching using VDJdb favored anti-spike CD8 responses, with private and CD4 specificities left missing.

TCRdb used MiXCR to reprocess the 5' RACE reads, holding one entry per CDR3 protein. The table shows roughly 41,000 distinct CDR3 sequences, with 5% to 6.5% occurring only once. This clonotype was observed at least ten times. Antigen specificity is unknown. V was trimmed by 5 bases and J by 6 bases, leaving 20 bases between them. The CDR3 is 15 residues long. The receptor's source is an adult who was a healthcare worker with PCR-confirmed SARS-CoV-2 infection or an uninfected control (not recorded which). Sequenced input: whole blood. The V gene is TRBV12-3 or TRBV12-4, the J gene TRBJ2-7; D possibly corresponds to TRBD2 (6 bases). DNA of the CDR3: TGTGCCAGCAGTCCGGCGATGGGTCGGAGGGGCGAGCAGTACTTC. Translated, it gives CASSPAMGRRGEQYF.